Below are 26 T cell receptor beta chains sequenced from a single sample in a study of blood T cell repertoires in COVID-19. The repertoire was sequenced with immunoSEQ multiplex PCR; TCRdb's copy has only in-frame clones and lacks some. The sample consists of about 31,000 clones, 80% to 95% of them appearing once. Sample: peripheral blood. All receptors derive from a man aged 55-75 years with acute or convalescent COVID-19.

The chain is built from TRBV27 and TRBJ1-6; 7 bases are a match to TRBD1. Germline loops: CDR1 MNHEY, CDR2 SMNVEV (reference sequence). The CDR3 has 19 residues. The V and J ends lost 4 bases and 6 bases, in that order; junction bases with no gene match: 18. CDR3 in amino acids: CASSWGIPGQRSPNSPLHF. CDR3 sequence (DNA): TGTGCCAGCAGTTGGGGCATACCGGGACAGAGGTCTCCTAATTCACCCCTCCACTTT.

The rearrangement links TRBV11-2 to TRBJ2-1; TRBD2 aligns across 11 bases. V lost 5 bases, J lost 0 bases, and 12 bases stayed unmatched. The CDR3 contains 19 residues. Germline V gene data show CDR1 as SGHAT and CDR2 as FQNNGV. The CDR3 reads CASSGFGTSGVSSYNEQFF. The CDR3 DNA reads as TGTGCCAGCAGCGGATTCGGGACTAGCGGAGTCAGCTCCTACAATGAGCAGTTCTTC.

The chain uses TRBV5-5 and TRBJ1-2, with 9 bases aligning to TRBD1. Unmatched junction bases numbered 7, after V lost 5 bases and J lost 2 bases. CDR3 size: 15 residues. Germline assignment: CDR1 SGHKS and CDR2 YYEKEE (reference sequence). The CDR3 region is CASSLAGTGNYGYTF. The CDR3 DNA follows: TGTGCCAGCAGTTTAGCCGGGACAGGGAACTATGGCTACACCTTC.

The V call is TRBV11-3, the J call TRBJ2-5, with D maybe TRBD2 (5 bases). Trimming left V 1 base short and J 4 bases short, with 13 bases between. Germline V gives CDR1 SGHNT, CDR2 YENEEA. This CDR3 is 15 amino acids long. The CDR3 here is CASSLGAASLETQYF. DNA for the CDR3: TGTGCCAGCAGCTTAGGAGCGGCTAGCTTAGAGACCCAGTACTTC.

The CDR3 spells CASSEGGFTDTQYF. CDR3 nucleotides: TGTGCCAGCAGTGAAGGAGGTTTCACAGATACGCAGTATTTT. The chain couples TRBV6-4 to TRBJ2-3; D is possibly TRBD2 (5 bases). The CDR3 has 14 residues. V was shortened by 3 bases and J by 2 bases, with 9 bases between the two germline ends. Germline loops: CDR1 MRHNA, CDR2 SNTAGT.

V is TRBV14 and J is TRBJ2-7; perhaps TRBD1 as D (5 bases). Germline V CDR1 and CDR2: SGHDN, FVKESK. The V and J ends lost 4 bases and 0 bases respectively, with 16 bases between them. The CDR3 has 16 amino acids. The CDR3 loop is CASSLTGSGSSYEQYV. Written as DNA, the CDR3 is TGTGCCAGCAGCCTTACAGGCTCCGGAAGCTCCTACGAGCAGTACGTC.

The chain uses TRBV7-9 and TRBJ2-7; D uncertain. The CDR3 runs 12 residues. Trimming cost V 6 bases and J 3 bases, with 9 bases left between them. In germline, CDR1 is SEHNR, CDR2 FQNEAQ (reference sequence). The CDR3 protein is CASSHRYYEQYF. CDR3 DNA: TGTGCCAGCAGTCACAGATACTACGAGCAGTACTTC. The variable domain in full, completed from reference TRBV7-9 and TRBJ2-7, reads DTGVSQNPRHKITKRGQNVTFRCDPISEHNRLYWYRQTLGQGPEFLTYFQNEAQLEKSRLLSDRFSAERPKGSFSTLEIQRTEQGDSAMYLCASSHRYYEQYFGPGTRLTVT.

The chain couples TRBV19 to TRBJ1-2, with D uncertain. Trimming pared 2 bases from V and 1 base from J, leaving 8 bases between. Per the germline V gene, CDR1 is LNHDA and CDR2 is SQIVND (reference sequence). This CDR3 is 14 amino acids long. The CDR3 here is CASSILRLNYGYTF. CDR3 DNA: TGTGCCAGTAGTATATTGAGGCTTAACTATGGCTACACCTTC.

This rearrangement joins TRBV5-1 to TRBJ2-1; 9 positions match TRBD1. There are 13 residues in the CDR3. Germline V gene sequence: CDR1 SGHRS, CDR2 YFSETQ. V lost 5 bases and J lost 8; bases outside the gene matches: 5. The DNA of the CDR3 is TGCGCCAGCAGGATCCGGGACAGGGATGAGCAGTTCTTC. Translating it yields CASRIRDRDEQFF.

This chain connects TRBV18 to TRBJ1-4; the D is unclear. CDR1 and CDR2 from the germline V gene are KGHSH and LQKENI. V lost 1 base, J lost 3 bases, and 9 bases lay in between. The CDR3 is made up of 15 amino acids. The CDR3 loop is CASSPRGNPNEKLFF. The CDR3 nucleotides read TGTGCCAGCTCACCACGCGGGAATCCTAATGAAAAACTGTTTTTT.

The chain couples TRBV14 to TRBJ2-1; D remains unclear. The CDR3 extends over 15 amino acids. V lost 4 bases, J lost 4 bases, and 14 bases lay in between. Per germline, CDR1 SGHDN and CDR2 FVKESK. CDR3 nucleotides: TGTGCCAGCAGCCCGAGCGCGTCGCCTTACAATGAGCAGTTCTTC. It translates to CASSPSASPYNEQFF.

The chain recombines TRBV7-3 with TRBJ2-2; a possible D gene is TRBD2 (5 bases). The CDR3 spans 14 residues. Germline lookup yields CDR1 SGHTA and CDR2 FQGTGA. Trimming removed 6 bases from V and 3 bases from J, with 11 bases in between. The CDR3 sequence: CASSPGLDTGELFF. The CDR3 DNA is TGTGCCAGCAGTCCCGGACTCGACACCGGGGAGCTGTTTTTT.

The chain is built from TRBV27 and TRBJ2-3, with D perhaps matching TRBD2 (5 bases). Trimming cost V 3 bases and J 0 bases, with 10 bases left between them. The CDR3 spans 15 residues. Germline V CDR1 and CDR2: MNHEY, SMNVEV (reference sequence). DNA for the CDR3: TGTGCCAGCAGTTTGAGCGGAGTTAGCACAGATACGCAGTATTTT. It is translated as CASSLSGVSTDTQYF.

The rearrangement joins TRBV5-5 to TRBJ1-4, with a possible D match to TRBD1 (6 bases). Germline values: CDR1 SGHKS, CDR2 YYEKEE (reference sequence). V was trimmed by 0 bases and J by 8 bases, leaving 11 bases between them. There are 14 residues in the CDR3. The CDR3 loop reads CASSLEGGGEKLFF. DNA for the CDR3: TGTGCCAGCAGCTTGGAAGGGGGTGGAGAAAAACTGTTTTTT. The full variable domain, its missing parts supplied by reference TRBV5-5 and TRBJ1-4, is DAGVTQSPTHLIKTRGQQVTLRCSPISGHKSVSWYQQVLGQGPQFIFQYYEKEERGRGNFPDRFSARQFPNYSSELNVNALLLGDSALYLCASSLEGGGEKLFFGSGTQLSVL.

The chain couples TRBV2 to TRBJ1-2, with D unclear. Germline V lookup: CDR1 SNHLY, CDR2 FYNNEI. V was clipped by 2 bases and J by 0 bases, with 13 bases between them. CDR3 size: 16 residues. CDR3 protein: CASSEIGSGSNYGYTF. The CDR3 DNA sequence: TGTGCCAGCAGTGAAATTGGCTCAGGCTCTAACTATGGCTACACCTTC.

This clone showed up just once. The chain combines TRBV2 with TRBJ1-1; the D is unclear. V gave up 7 bases and J gave up 7 bases, with 22 bases separating them. Per the germline V gene, CDR1 is SNHLY and CDR2 is FYNNEI. The CDR3 contains 15 residues. The CDR3 DNA reads as TGTGCCAGCAACATAAGAGGATGGGTGAGAGGTGAAGCTTTCTTT. This gives the protein CASNIRGWVRGEAFF.

This sequence joins TRBV19 and TRBJ2-3; D is perhaps TRBD2 (6 bases). Germline values: CDR1 LNHDA, CDR2 SQIVND (reference sequence). CDR3 length: 14 residues. The V gene lost 5 bases and the J gene lost 1 base, with 10 bases spanning the gap. CDR3 nucleotides: TGTGCCAGTAGTGGACTACCCGGCACAGATACGCAGTATTTT. It specifies CASSGLPGTDTQYF.

The chain combines TRBV6-5 with TRBJ2-2, with D tentatively TRBD2 (6 bases). Germline V CDR1 and CDR2: MNHEY, SVGAGI. V was pared by 7 bases and J by 6 bases, with 12 bases between. The CDR3 runs to 13 residues. Here the CDR3 reads CASTAGRAGELFF. CDR3 nucleotide sequence: TGTGCCAGCACGGCGGGACGGGCCGGGGAGCTGTTTTTT.

The chain employs TRBV3-1 (or the pseudogene TRBV3-2) and TRBJ2-2, with 8 nucleotides matching TRBD1. Per germline, CDR1 LGHDT and CDR2 YNNKEL (reference sequence). Unmatched junction bases numbered 5, after V lost 4 bases and J lost 4 bases. The CDR3 has 15 amino acids. CDR3 nucleotide sequence: TGTGCCAGCAGCCGCCGGGACAGGTTCACCGGGGAGCTGTTTTTT. It codes for CASSRRDRFTGELFF.

The V gene is TRBV14, the J gene TRBJ1-2; D not certain. The germline V and J ends were trimmed by 0 bases and 5 bases, with 4 bases remaining between them. The CDR3 consists of 12 residues. CDR1 SGHDN and CDR2 FVKESK come from the germline V gene. This CDR3 is CASSQELYGYTF. CDR3 nucleotide sequence: TGTGCCAGCAGCCAAGAGCTATATGGCTACACCTTC.

J is TRBJ2-1 and V is TRBV7-9; D is perhaps TRBD1 (7 bases). Germline-derived CDR1 and CDR2 are SEHNR and FQNEAQ (reference sequence). V was cut by 4 bases and J by 8 bases, with 21 bases left in between. The CDR3 contains 16 residues. CDR3 in DNA: TGTGCCAGCAGCTCCCGATTGACAGGGTCTAGCGATGAGCAGTTCTTC. Protein product: CASSSRLTGSSDEQFF.

The rearrangement uses TRBV5-6 and TRBJ2-2; 7 nucleotides match TRBD1. The CDR3 covers 16 residues. Germline values: CDR1 SGHDT, CDR2 YYEEEE. V trimming: 4 bases; J trimming: 3 bases; junction bases outside the gene matches: 9. In DNA form, the CDR3 reads TGTGCCAGCAGCCAACTGACAGGGAAGGACACCGGGGAGCTGTTTTTT. It is translated as CASSQLTGKDTGELFF.

This chain links TRBV27 with TRBJ1-1, with D possibly matching TRBD1 (6 bases). From germline, CDR1 is MNHEY and CDR2 SMNVEV (reference sequence). Trimming removed 0 bases from V and 4 bases from J, with 9 bases in between. The CDR3 extends over 14 amino acids. The CDR3 region is CASSLSGARTEAFF. In DNA form, the CDR3 reads TGTGCCAGCAGTTTATCGGGGGCTCGCACTGAAGCTTTCTTT.

V usage is TRBV29-1 and J usage is TRBJ2-3; D might be TRBD2 (6 bases). V lost 7 bases, J lost 2 bases, and 13 bases lay in between. CDR3 length: 13 amino acids. CDR1 is SQVTM and CDR2 is ANQGSEA in the germline V gene. In DNA, the CDR3 is TGCAGCGGCCTTAGCGGACTCACAGATACGCAGTATTTT. This encodes CSGLSGLTDTQYF.

This clone has only a few counts. This chain uses TRBV7-2 with TRBJ2-3; D gene uncertain. Trimming left V 1 base short and J 0 bases short, with 11 bases between. The germline V gene has CDR1 SGHTA and CDR2 FQGNSA. The CDR3 sequence is 16 residues long. The CDR3 loop reads CASSLGPRSSTDTQYF. The CDR3 region has the DNA TGTGCCAGCAGCTTAGGTCCTAGGTCTAGCACAGATACGCAGTATTTT.

The gene calls are TRBV2 and TRBJ1-1; 7 positions match TRBD1. There are 15 residues in the CDR3. Germline CDR1 is SNHLY and CDR2 is FYNNEI. J lost 6 bases, V lost 3 bases, and 10 bases had no gene match. CDR3: CASSEKAGGWAEAFF. The CDR3 DNA reads TGTGCCAGCAGTGAGAAGGCAGGGGGATGGGCTGAAGCTTTCTTT.